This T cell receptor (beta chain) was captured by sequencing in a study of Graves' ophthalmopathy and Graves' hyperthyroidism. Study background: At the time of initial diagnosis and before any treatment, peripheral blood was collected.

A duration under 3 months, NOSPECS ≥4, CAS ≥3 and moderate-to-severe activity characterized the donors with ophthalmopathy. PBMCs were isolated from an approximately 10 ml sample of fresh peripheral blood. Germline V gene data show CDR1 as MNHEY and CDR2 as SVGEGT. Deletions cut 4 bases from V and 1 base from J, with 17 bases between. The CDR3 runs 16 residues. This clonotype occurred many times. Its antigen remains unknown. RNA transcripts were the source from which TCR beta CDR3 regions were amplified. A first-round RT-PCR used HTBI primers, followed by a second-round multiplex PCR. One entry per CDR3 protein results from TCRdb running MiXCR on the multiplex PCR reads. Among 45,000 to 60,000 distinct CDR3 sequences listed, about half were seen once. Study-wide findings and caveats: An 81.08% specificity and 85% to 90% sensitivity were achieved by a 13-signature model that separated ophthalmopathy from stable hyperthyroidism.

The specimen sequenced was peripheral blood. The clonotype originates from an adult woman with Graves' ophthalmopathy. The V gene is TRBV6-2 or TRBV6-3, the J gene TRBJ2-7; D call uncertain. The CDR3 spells CASSFPLLGLSYEQYF. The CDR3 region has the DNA TGTGCCAGCAGTTTCCCCCTATTGGGGTTGTCCTACGAGCAGTACTTC.